A single sample is the source of the 12 T cell receptor beta chains below, sequenced in a study of blood T cell repertoires in COVID-19. Assay: immunoSEQ multiplex PCR; the TCRdb copy retains only in-frame clones and omits some. The sample holds fewer than 200,000 clones; approximately 83% are singletons and the top ten take roughly 9%. The sample comprised peripheral blood. The receptors were sampled from a woman older than 75 with active or convalescent COVID-19.

The rearrangement joins TRBV5-1 to TRBJ2-1, with 8 bases fitting TRBD1. V trimming: 4 bases; J trimming: 6 bases; junction bases outside the gene matches: 18. Germline V lookup: CDR1 SGHRS, CDR2 YFSETQ. The CDR3 runs 18 residues. CDR3 loop: CASSGRTGITFNGNEQFF. The CDR3 DNA reads TGCGCCAGCAGCGGACGGACAGGGATTACCTTTAATGGCAATGAGCAGTTCTTC.

This sequence joins TRBV24-1 and TRBJ2-3, with 13 bases that match TRBD2. The CDR3 is made up of 19 amino acids. Germline assignment: CDR1 KGHDR and CDR2 SFDVKD. Trimming took 3 bases from V and 0 from J; bases not matched to a gene: 8. CDR3 protein: CATSDPPGTSGASTDTQYF. CDR3 bases: TGTGCCACCAGTGATCCCCCCGGGACTAGCGGGGCTAGCACAGATACGCAGTATTTT.

The V gene is TRBV29-1, the J gene TRBJ2-5; D is perhaps TRBD1 (6 bases). Germline V lookup: CDR1 SQVTM, CDR2 ANQGSEA. The CDR3 has 12 residues. V was shortened by 4 bases and J by 4 bases, with 10 bases between the two germline ends. The DNA of the CDR3 is TGCAGCGTTGTAGCCAGGGGAGAGACCCAGTACTTC. Encoded protein: CSVVARGETQYF.

This clone was seen just once. This chain joins TRBV12-3 or TRBV12-4 and TRBJ1-1; 9 bases match TRBD1. Trimming took 6 bases from V and 5 from J; bases not matched to a gene: 4. This CDR3 has 13 amino acids. The CDR3 DNA follows: TGTGCCAGCAGACAGGGGGCACGAACTGAAGCTTTCTTT. Amino acid sequence: CASRQGARTEAFF.

This clone appeared a single time. This chain joins TRBV6-6 and TRBJ1-1, with 7 bases identical to TRBD1. After removal of 4 bases from V and 5 bases from J, the junction contained 7 bases not matched to a gene. The germline CDR1 and CDR2 sequences are MNHNY and SVGAGI (reference sequence). The CDR3 contains 14 residues. In DNA form, the CDR3 reads TGTGCCAGCAGTTCTGAGGGGGCGCGTACTGAAGCTTTCTTT. Translated, it gives CASSSEGARTEAFF.

V is TRBV7-6 and J is TRBJ1-1; 8 nucleotides match TRBD1. Trimming at V came to 3 bases and at J to 1 base, leaving 10 bases not matched to a gene. Germline CDR1 reads SGHVS; CDR2 reads FNYEAQ. This CDR3 region has 17 residues. The chain's CDR3 is CASSFSRGRPSNTEAFF. The CDR3 DNA reads TGTGCCAGCAGCTTTAGCAGGGGGCGCCCCTCGAACACTGAAGCTTTCTTT.

V usage is TRBV28 and J usage is TRBJ2-7, with a weak D call TRBD2 (6 bases). Germline lookup yields CDR1 MDHEN and CDR2 SYDVKM. V was trimmed by 4 bases and J by 3 bases, leaving 16 bases between them. There are 15 residues in the CDR3. The CDR3 DNA sequence: TGTGCCAGCAGTTCGGGAGAGGGACGATTCTACGAGCAGTACTTC. As protein: CASSSGEGRFYEQYF.

The chain uses TRBV2 and TRBJ1-5; D gene ambiguous. V was trimmed by 5 bases and J by 10 bases, leaving 12 bases between them. The CDR3 is made up of 12 amino acids. Germline V gives CDR1 SNHLY, CDR2 FYNNEI. The CDR3 protein is CASSPSGIPQHF. DNA of the CDR3: TGTGCCAGCAGTCCTTCCGGGATACCCCAGCATTTT.

The J gene is TRBJ2-7, the V gene TRBV6-5; 10 nucleotides line up with TRBD1. Germline values: CDR1 MNHEY, CDR2 SVGAGI. This CDR3 contains 15 residues. V shed 2 bases, J shed 4 bases, and the junction held 5 bases outside the gene matches. Here the CDR3 DNA reads TGTGCCAGCAGTTACAAAGGGGACAGGGGTTACGAGCAGTACTTC. Translating it yields CASSYKGDRGYEQYF.

The V call is TRBV6-5, the J call TRBJ1-6; maybe TRBD1 (6 bases). Trimming removed 3 bases from V and 13 bases from J, with 22 bases in between. The CDR3 consists of 16 residues. CDR1 MNHEY and CDR2 SVGAGI come from the germline V gene. CDR3 DNA sequence: TGTGCCAGCAGTTATGGACAGAACCCACCACAATTCCCCCTCCACTTT. Residues: CASSYGQNPPQFPLHF.

To note about this clone: This same CDR3 is encoded by further DNA sequences in the sample. The chain has TRBV12-3 or TRBV12-4 and TRBJ1-2; no clear D gene. This CDR3 is built from 12 residues. V was cut by 2 bases and J by 4 bases, with 5 bases left in between. CDR3 sequence reads: CASSLTGYGYTF. Here the CDR3 DNA reads TGTGCCAGCAGTTTAACCGGCTATGGCTACACCTTC.

The V and J genes are TRBV12-5 and TRBJ2-4; no clear D gene. The CDR3 runs 14 residues. Between the trimmed V and J ends, which lost 6 bases and 7 bases, there was a span of 16 bases. The germline V gene encodes CDR1 LGHNT and CDR2 FRNRAP. CDR3 sequence: CASGNDGWRNIQYF. The CDR3 DNA follows: TGTGCTAGTGGCAATGACGGGTGGCGGAACATTCAGTACTTC.